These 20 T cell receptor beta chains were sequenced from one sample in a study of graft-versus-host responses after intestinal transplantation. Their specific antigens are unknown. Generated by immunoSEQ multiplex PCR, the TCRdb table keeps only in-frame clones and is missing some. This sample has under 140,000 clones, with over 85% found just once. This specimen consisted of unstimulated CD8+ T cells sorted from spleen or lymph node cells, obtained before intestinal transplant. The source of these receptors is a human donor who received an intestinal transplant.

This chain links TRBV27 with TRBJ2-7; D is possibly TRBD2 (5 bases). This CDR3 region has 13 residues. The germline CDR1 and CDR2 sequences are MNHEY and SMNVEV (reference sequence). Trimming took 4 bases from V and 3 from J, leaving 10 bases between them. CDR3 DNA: TGTGCCAGCAGTTCCGGGATGTACTACGAGCAGTACTTC. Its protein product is CASSSGMYYEQYF.

CDR3 sequence: CASSFGGRTYNEQFF. In nucleotides, the CDR3 is TGTGCCAGCAGCTTTGGAGGGAGGACCTACAATGAGCAGTTCTTC. The V gene is TRBV13, the J gene TRBJ2-1; a possible D gene is TRBD2 (6 bases). V shed 3 bases and J shed 2 bases, with 11 bases lying between them. The CDR3 runs to 15 residues. From germline, CDR1 is PRHDT and CDR2 FYEKMQ (reference sequence).

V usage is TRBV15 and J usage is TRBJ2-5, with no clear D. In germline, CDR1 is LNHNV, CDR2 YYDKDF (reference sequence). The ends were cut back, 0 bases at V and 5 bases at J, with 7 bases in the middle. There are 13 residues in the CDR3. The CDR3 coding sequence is TGTGCCACCAGCAGAGAGGGTGTGGAGACCCAGTACTTC. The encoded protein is CATSREGVETQYF.

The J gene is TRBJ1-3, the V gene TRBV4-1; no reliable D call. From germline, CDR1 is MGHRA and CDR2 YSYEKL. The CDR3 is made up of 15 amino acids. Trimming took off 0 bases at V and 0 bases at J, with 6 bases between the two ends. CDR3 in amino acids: CASSQDPASGNTIYF. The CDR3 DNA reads TGCGCCAGCAGCCAAGACCCAGCCTCTGGAAACACCATATATTTT.

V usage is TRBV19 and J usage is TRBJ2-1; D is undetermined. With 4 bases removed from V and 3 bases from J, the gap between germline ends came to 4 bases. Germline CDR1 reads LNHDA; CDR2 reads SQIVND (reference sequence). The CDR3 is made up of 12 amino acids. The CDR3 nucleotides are TGTGCCAGTAGTAACAGCTACAATGAGCAGTTCTTC. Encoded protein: CASSNSYNEQFF.

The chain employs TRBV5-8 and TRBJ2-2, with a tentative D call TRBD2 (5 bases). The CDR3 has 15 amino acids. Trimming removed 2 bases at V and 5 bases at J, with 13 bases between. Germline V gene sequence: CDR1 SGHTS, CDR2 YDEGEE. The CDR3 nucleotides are TGTGCCAGCAGCTTACGGGATTTGAGGACCGGGGAGCTGTTTTTT. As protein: CASSLRDLRTGELFF.

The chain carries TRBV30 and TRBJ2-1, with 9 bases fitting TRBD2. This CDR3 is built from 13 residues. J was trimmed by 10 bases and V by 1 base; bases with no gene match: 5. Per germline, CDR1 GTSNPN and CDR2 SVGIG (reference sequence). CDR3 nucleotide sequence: TGTGCCTGGAGTGCTAGCGGGGACGGGGAGCAGTTCTTC. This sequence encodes CAWSASGDGEQFF.

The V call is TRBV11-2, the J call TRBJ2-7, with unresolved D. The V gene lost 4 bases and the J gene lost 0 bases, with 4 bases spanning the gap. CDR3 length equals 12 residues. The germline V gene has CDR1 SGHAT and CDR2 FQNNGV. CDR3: CASSSGSYEQYF. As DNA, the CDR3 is TGTGCCAGCAGCTCCGGCTCCTACGAGCAGTACTTC.

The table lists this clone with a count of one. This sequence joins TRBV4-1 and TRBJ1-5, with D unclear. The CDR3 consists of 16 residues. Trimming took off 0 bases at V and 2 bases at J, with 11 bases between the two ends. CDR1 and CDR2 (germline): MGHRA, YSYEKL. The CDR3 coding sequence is TGCGCCAGCAGCCAAGATCCATCAGGCCGCAATCAGCCCCAGCATTTT. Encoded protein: CASSQDPSGRNQPQHF.

The CDR3 region has the DNA TGTGCCAGCAGCTTAGTAGGCTCCGAGCAGTACTTC. This codes for CASSLVGSEQYF. This chain links TRBV7-9 with TRBJ2-7; D not certain. The CDR3 has 12 amino acids. CDR1 and CDR2 from the germline V gene are SEHNR and FQNEAQ (reference sequence). Trimming removed 1 base from V and 6 bases from J, with 7 bases in between.

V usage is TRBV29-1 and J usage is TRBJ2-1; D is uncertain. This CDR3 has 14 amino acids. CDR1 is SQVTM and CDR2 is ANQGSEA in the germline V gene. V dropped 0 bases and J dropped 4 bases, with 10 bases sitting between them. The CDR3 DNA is TGCAGCGTTGAAGATCTCGGGCAGTACAATGAGCAGTTCTTC. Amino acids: CSVEDLGQYNEQFF.

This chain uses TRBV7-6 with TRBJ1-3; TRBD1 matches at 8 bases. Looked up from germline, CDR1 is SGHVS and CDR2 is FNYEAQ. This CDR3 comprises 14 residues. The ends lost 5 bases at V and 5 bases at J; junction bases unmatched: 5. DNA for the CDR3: TGTGCCAGCAGCGCCTGGACAGGGCGAAACACCATATATTTT. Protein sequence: CASSAWTGRNTIYF. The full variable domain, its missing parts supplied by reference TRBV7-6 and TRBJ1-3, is GAGVSQSPRYKVTKRGQDVALRCDPISGHVSLYWYRQALGQGPEFLTYFNYEAQQDKSGLPNDRFSAERPEGSISTLTIQRTEQRDSAMYRCASSAWTGRNTIYFGEGSWLTVV.

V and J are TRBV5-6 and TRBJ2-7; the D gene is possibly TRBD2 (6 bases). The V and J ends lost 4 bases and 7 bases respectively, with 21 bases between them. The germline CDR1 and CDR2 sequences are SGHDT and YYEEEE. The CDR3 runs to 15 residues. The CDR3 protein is CASSAIRDLGREQYF. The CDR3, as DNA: TGTGCCAGCAGCGCTATCCGGGACTTAGGCCGGGAGCAGTACTTC.

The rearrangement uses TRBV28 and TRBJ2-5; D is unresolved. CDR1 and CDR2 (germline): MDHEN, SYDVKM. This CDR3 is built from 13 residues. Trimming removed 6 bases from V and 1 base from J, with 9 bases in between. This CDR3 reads CASRFRSQETQYF. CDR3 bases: TGTGCCAGCAGGTTCAGGTCCCAAGAGACCCAGTACTTC.

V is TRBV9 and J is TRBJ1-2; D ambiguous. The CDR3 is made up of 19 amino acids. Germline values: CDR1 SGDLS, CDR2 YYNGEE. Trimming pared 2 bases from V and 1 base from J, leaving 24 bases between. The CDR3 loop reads CASSVSNGEIRTDNYGYTF. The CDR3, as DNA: TGTGCCAGCAGCGTTAGTAACGGGGAGATAAGGACCGATAACTATGGCTACACCTTC.

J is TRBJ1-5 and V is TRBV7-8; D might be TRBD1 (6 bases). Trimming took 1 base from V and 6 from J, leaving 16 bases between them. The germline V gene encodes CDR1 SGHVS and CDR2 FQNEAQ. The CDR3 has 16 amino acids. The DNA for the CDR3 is TGTGCCAGCAGCTTAGTGTTGGGGGCGAGGGCTCAGCCCCAGCATTTT. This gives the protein CASSLVLGARAQPQHF.

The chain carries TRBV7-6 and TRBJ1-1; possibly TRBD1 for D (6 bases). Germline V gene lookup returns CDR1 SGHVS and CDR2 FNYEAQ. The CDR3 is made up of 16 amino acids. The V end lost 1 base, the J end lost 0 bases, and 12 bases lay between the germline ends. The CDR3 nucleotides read TGTGCCAGCAGCTTAGATCCAGGGGCCGTGAACACTGAAGCTTTCTTT. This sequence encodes CASSLDPGAVNTEAFF.

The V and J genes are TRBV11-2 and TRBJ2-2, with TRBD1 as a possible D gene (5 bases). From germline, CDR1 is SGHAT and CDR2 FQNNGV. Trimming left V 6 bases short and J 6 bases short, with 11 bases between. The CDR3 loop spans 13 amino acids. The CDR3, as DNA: TGTGCCAGCAGTTCCGTGGGGCCCGGGGAGCTGTTTTTT. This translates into CASSSVGPGELFF.

CDR3 protein: CASSLGLAGEQYF. The CDR3, as DNA: TGTGCCAGCAGCTTGGGACTAGCAGGGGAGCAGTACTTC. This rearrangement joins TRBV5-6 to TRBJ2-7; 7 bases are a match to TRBD2. The CDR3 totals 13 residues. V trimming: 0 bases; J trimming: 7 bases; junction bases outside the gene matches: 4. Germline V CDR1 and CDR2: SGHDT, YYEEEE.

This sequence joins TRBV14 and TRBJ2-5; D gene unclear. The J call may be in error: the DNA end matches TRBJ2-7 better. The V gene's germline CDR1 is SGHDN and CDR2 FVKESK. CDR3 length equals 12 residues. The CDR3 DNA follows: TGTGCCAGCAGCCAATCCACCTACGAGCAGTACTTC. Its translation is CASSQSTYEQYF.